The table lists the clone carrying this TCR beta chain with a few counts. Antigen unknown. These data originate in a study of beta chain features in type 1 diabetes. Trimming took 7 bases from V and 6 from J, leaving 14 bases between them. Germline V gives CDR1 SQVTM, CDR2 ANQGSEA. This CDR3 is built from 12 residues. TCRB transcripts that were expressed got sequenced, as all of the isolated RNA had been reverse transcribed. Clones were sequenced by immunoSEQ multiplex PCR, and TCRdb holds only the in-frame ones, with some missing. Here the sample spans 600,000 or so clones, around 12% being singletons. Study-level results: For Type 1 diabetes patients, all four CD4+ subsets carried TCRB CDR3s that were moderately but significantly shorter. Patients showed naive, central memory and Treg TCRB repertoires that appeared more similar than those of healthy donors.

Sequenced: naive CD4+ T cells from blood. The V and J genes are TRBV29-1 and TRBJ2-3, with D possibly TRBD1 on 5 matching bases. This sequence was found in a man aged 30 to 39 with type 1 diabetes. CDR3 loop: CSAGQGKDTQYF. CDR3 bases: TGCAGCGCTGGCCAGGGAAAGGATACGCAGTATTTT.